This record concerns one T cell receptor beta chain sequence. Its antigen is not known. The entry originates in a study of PD-1 blockade in classical Hodgkin lymphoma. Whole-study context: Every 2 weeks, patients got 3 mg/kg intravenous nivolumab. The study, taken as a whole, reports: Complete responders had baseline diversity similar to newly diagnosed patients. The study reported lower baseline TCR diversity in newly diagnosed patients than in healthy donors.

Time point specified: cycle 4 day 1 (C4D1), after less than seven weeks of nivolumab. Relapse was seen in all patients after autologous stem cell transplantation, and brentuximab vedotin exposure was variable. Best responses were complete response, partial response or progressive disease. Clones were sequenced by immunoSEQ multiplex PCR, and TCRdb holds only the in-frame ones, with some missing. This sample has just under 65,000 clones; about 89% occur once, and the top ten carry about 9.3%. CDR1 is SGHDT and CDR2 is YYEEEE in the germline V gene. The CDR3 is made up of 14 amino acids. V lost 4 bases and J lost 7; bases outside the gene matches: 8.

This TCR derives from a human donor with classical Hodgkin lymphoma. V gene TRBV5-6 combines with J gene TRBJ2-3; the match to TRBD2 covers 8 bases. The sample consisted of peripheral blood mononuclear cells (PBMCs), taken before the fourth cycle of nivolumab. CDR3 loop: CASSGSGGGYTQYF. The CDR3 region has the DNA TGTGCCAGCAGCGGGAGCGGGGGAGGTTATACGCAGTATTTT.